This paragraph reports one TCR beta chain. Its cognate antigen is unknown. The sample is drawn from a study of cytomegalovirus exposure and HLA in healthy donors. Study outcomes and limitations: Through in vitro validation, three CMV-associated chains were shown to be specific for CMV antigens. Among the most significant clusters, several appeared linked to common viral pathogens in a later analysis. In an earlier analysis, productive rearrangement rates for most beta V segments clustered near 87% or 30%.

CDR3 length: 13 amino acids. Looked up from germline, CDR1 is SGHDT and CDR2 is YYEEEE. Trimming left V 0 bases short and J 7 bases short, with 11 bases between. The study ran its PCR with 60 Vbeta and 13 Jbeta primers. Data came from immunoSEQ multiplex PCR; TCRdb stores just in-frame clones and leaves some out. The table lists about 140,000 clones, around 80% of them singletons. The clonotype comes from a boy between 2 and 10 years old in good health and CMV-seronegative. The sample was PBMCs. The chain has TRBV5-6 and TRBJ2-7, with D tentatively TRBD1 (6 bases). CDR3 DNA: TGTGCCAGCAGCTTGGCCACAGGGACAGAGCAGTACTTC. It translates to CASSLATGTEQYF.